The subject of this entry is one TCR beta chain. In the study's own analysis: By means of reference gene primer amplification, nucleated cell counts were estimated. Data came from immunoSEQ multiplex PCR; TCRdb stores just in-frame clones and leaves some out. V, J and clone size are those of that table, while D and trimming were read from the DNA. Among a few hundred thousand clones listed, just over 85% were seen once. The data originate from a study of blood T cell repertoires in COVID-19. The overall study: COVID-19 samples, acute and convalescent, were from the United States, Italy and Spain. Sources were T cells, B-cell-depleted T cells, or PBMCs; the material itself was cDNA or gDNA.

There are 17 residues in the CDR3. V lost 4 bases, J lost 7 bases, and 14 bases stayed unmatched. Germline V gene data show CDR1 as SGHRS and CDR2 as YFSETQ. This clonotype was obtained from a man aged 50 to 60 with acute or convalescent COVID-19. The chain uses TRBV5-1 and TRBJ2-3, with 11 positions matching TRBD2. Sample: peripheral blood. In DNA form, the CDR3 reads TGCGCCAGCAGCGCCTCGCGTACTAGCGGGGGCTCAAATACGCAGTATTTT. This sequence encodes CASSASRTSGGSNTQYF.